This passage covers 32 T cell receptor beta chains from one sample sequenced in a study of beta chain features in type 1 diabetes. The study's findings and limits: Patients with Type 1 diabetes showed moderately but significantly shorter TCRB CDR3s in all four CD4+ subsets.

Their antigens remain unidentified. Of the isolated RNA, all was reverse transcribed, and so the sequenced material was expressed TCRB transcripts. Here immunoSEQ multiplex PCR was the method, and the copy in TCRdb shows in-frame clones only, minus some. Here the sample spans about 650,000 clones, 9.5% to 15% being singletons. Source material: naive CD4+ T cells from blood. These receptor sequences come from a man aged 30 to 45 with type 1 diabetes.

This clone was observed a few times. V is TRBV7-3 and J is TRBJ2-2; 9 bases agree with TRBD1. This CDR3 is built from 15 residues. Per germline, CDR1 SGHTA and CDR2 FQGTGA. With V trimmed by 5 bases and J by 6 bases, 7 bases remained unmatched. This chain's CDR3 is CASSPRDREAGELFF. In DNA, the CDR3 is TGTGCCAGCAGCCCTCGGGACAGGGAGGCCGGGGAGCTGTTTTTT.

This clone was counted only a few times. The genes are TRBV5-1 and TRBJ1-4; 9 bases map to TRBD1. The V and J ends lost 3 bases and 6 bases, in that order; junction bases with no gene match: 3. The CDR3 consists of 14 residues. Per the germline V gene, CDR1 is SGHRS and CDR2 is YFSETQ. CDR3 sequence (DNA): TGCGCCAGCAGCTGGGGACAGGGTGATGAAAAACTGTTTTTT. Residues: CASSWGQGDEKLFF. Looking up the rest from reference TRBV5-1 and TRBJ1-4 gives the full variable domain: KAGVTQTPRYLIKTRGQQVTLSCSPISGHRSVSWYQQTPGQGLQFLFEYFSETQRNKGNFPGRFSGRQFSNSRSEMNVSTLELGDSALYLCASSWGQGDEKLFFGSGTQLSVL.

The chain employs TRBV28 and TRBJ2-7; D is unclear. The CDR3 is 11 residues long. Germline assignment: CDR1 MDHEN and CDR2 SYDVKM. Trimming removed 4 bases from V and 3 bases from J, with 4 bases in between. CDR3 coding DNA: TGTGCCAGCAGTTACAGCTACGAGCAGTACTTC. It translates to CASSYSYEQYF.

The genes are TRBV7-2 and TRBJ2-3, with D perhaps assigned TRBD1 or TRBD2 (5 bases each). V was cut by 1 base and J by 1 base, with 12 bases left in between. This CDR3 contains 16 residues. Germline CDR1 reads SGHTA; CDR2 reads FQGNSA. CDR3 nucleotides: TGTGCCAGCAGCTTAGTCCACGGGGCCGGCACAGATACGCAGTATTTT. Translation: CASSLVHGAGTDTQYF.

The rearrangement links TRBV5-1 to TRBJ2-7, with 8 bases identical to TRBD1. The junction had 4 bases not matched to a gene; V was cut back by 1 base and J by 4 bases. Looked up from germline, CDR1 is SGHRS and CDR2 is YFSETQ. This CDR3 region has 14 residues. The CDR3 region is CASSLSGQGYEQYF. In DNA form, the CDR3 reads TGCGCCAGCAGCTTGTCAGGACAGGGTTACGAGCAGTACTTC.

The chain combines TRBV9 with TRBJ1-1; D possibly corresponds to TRBD1 (5 bases). Germline V CDR1 and CDR2: SGDLS, YYNGEE. This CDR3 has 15 amino acids. Deletions cut 0 bases from V and 7 bases from J, with 16 bases between. CDR3 DNA: TGTGCCAGCAGCGTAGATGGCAGGGCCGTCGTTGAAGCTTTCTTT. This sequence encodes CASSVDGRAVVEAFF.

The sample holds a few counts of this clone. This same CDR3 is encoded by further DNA sequences in the sample. Written as DNA, the CDR3 is TGTGCCAGCAGCTTAGGGACTAGTCAGGAGACCCAGTACTTC. This sequence encodes CASSLGTSQETQYF. The chain carries TRBV7-8 and TRBJ2-5; 7 bases fit TRBD2. V trimming: 1 base; J trimming: 5 bases; junction bases outside the gene matches: 4. The CDR3 has 14 amino acids. Germline V gives CDR1 SGHVS, CDR2 FQNEAQ.

This clone was seen more than once but under ten times. The J gene is TRBJ2-3, the V gene TRBV5-1; D unclear. V lost 4 bases and J 11 bases, leaving 17 bases between the germline ends. CDR1 SGHRS and CDR2 YFSETQ come from the germline V gene. This CDR3 region has 13 residues. The CDR3 reads CASSRQTTEGQYF. DNA for the CDR3: TGCGCCAGCAGCCGGCAAACGACGGAAGGGCAGTATTTT.

This clone occurred a few times. The V call is TRBV2, the J call TRBJ2-5, with D maybe TRBD2 (6 bases). Germline assignment: CDR1 SNHLY and CDR2 FYNNEI. CDR3 size: 14 residues. The germline V and J ends were trimmed by 1 base and 4 bases, with 10 bases remaining between them. The CDR3 bases are TGTGCCAGCAGTGAAGTGGGCGGGGTAGAGACCCAGTACTTC. Residues: CASSEVGGVETQYF. The variable domain in full, with the rest retrieved from reference TRBV2 and TRBJ2-5, is EPEVTQTPSHQVTQMGQEVILRCVPISNHLYFYWYRQILGQKVEFLVSFYNNEISEKSEIFDDQFSVERPDGSNFTLKIRSTKLEDSAMYFCASSEVGGVETQYFGPGTRLLVL.

This clone was seen only a few times. The rearrangement links TRBV4-3 to TRBJ1-1, with a possible D match to TRBD1 (6 bases). The V end lost 4 bases, the J end lost 4 bases, and 16 bases lay between the germline ends. The CDR3 runs to 15 residues. Germline CDR1 is LGHNA and CDR2 is YSLEER. The CDR3 nucleotides read TGCGCCAGCAGCCTCACAGGGACGTCGGGCACTGAAGCTTTCTTT. This encodes CASSLTGTSGTEAFF.

The chain carries TRBV14 and TRBJ1-6; 10 bases line up with TRBD1. From germline, CDR1 is SGHDN and CDR2 FVKESK. Trimming at V came to 2 bases and at J to 10 bases, leaving 8 bases not matched to a gene. The CDR3 sequence is 16 residues long. CDR3 protein: CASSQRDRGDGSPLHF. In DNA, the CDR3 is TGTGCCAGCAGCCAAAGGGACAGGGGAGACGGATCACCCCTCCACTTT.

This chain connects TRBV28 to TRBJ1-2, with D possibly matching TRBD1 (5 bases). This CDR3 region has 12 residues. Germline V gives CDR1 MDHEN, CDR2 SYDVKM. V gave up 3 bases and J gave up 8 bases, with 10 bases separating them. CDR3: CASSFQGEGYTF. For the CDR3, the DNA is TGTGCCAGCAGTTTCCAGGGAGAGGGCTACACCTTC.

This clone came up a few times. The chain links TRBV30 to TRBJ1-5; 7 positions match TRBD1. The V and J ends lost 1 base and 13 bases, in that order; junction bases with no gene match: 7. The germline V gene has CDR1 GTSNPN and CDR2 SVGIG (reference sequence). The CDR3 runs to 12 residues. The CDR3 bases are TGTGCCTGGAGTGCAGCCCCGGGACAGCAGCATTTT. It encodes CAWSAAPGQQHF.

This clone has only a few counts. Within the sample, other DNA sequences also encode this same CDR3. The J gene is TRBJ1-2, the V gene TRBV7-2; D perhaps matches TRBD1 (6 bases). The V gene's germline CDR1 is SGHTA and CDR2 FQGNSA. V lost 5 bases, J lost 2 bases, and 9 bases lay in between. This CDR3 contains 13 residues. CDR3 nucleotides: TGTGCCAGCAGCCCCACAGGGAACTATGGCTACACCTTC. As protein: CASSPTGNYGYTF.

This clone occurred a few times. Here the CDR3 reads CASSLRCYGALDCEQYF. The CDR3 DNA reads TGCGCCAGCAGCTTGCGTTGCTACGGTGCCTTGGATTGCGAGCAGTACTTC. This chain connects TRBV5-1 to TRBJ2-7; D remains ambiguous. V was clipped by 1 base and J by 6 bases, with 23 bases between them. CDR1 is SGHRS, CDR2 YFSETQ, per germline. The CDR3 runs 17 residues.

The rearrangement uses TRBV28 and TRBJ1-2, with D maybe TRBD1 (6 bases). The CDR3 length is 14 residues. The V end was cut by 7 bases, the J end by 0 bases, with 12 bases between. Germline V CDR1 and CDR2: MDHEN, SYDVKM. CDR3: CASKGEQANYGYTF. CDR3 in DNA: TGTGCCAGCAAGGGGGAACAGGCTAACTATGGCTACACCTTC.

A few counts support this clone. This chain uses TRBV2 with TRBJ1-5; the match to TRBD1 covers 8 bases. The V gene end was trimmed by 5 bases and the J gene end by 0 bases; junction bases not matched to a gene: 3. Germline V lookup: CDR1 SNHLY, CDR2 FYNNEI. The CDR3 is made up of 15 amino acids. In DNA form, the CDR3 reads TGTGCCAGCAGTCAGGACAGGGCTAGCAATCAGCCCCAGCATTTT. Residues: CASSQDRASNQPQHF.

The V and J genes are TRBV5-1 and TRBJ2-5; no firm D call. V was pared by 4 bases and J by 2 bases, with 9 bases between. The CDR3 runs 13 residues. Germline values: CDR1 SGHRS, CDR2 YFSETQ. CDR3 amino acids: CASSPVLQETQYF. CDR3 nucleotides: TGCGCCAGCAGCCCAGTCCTTCAAGAGACCCAGTACTTC.

This rearrangement joins TRBV7-2 to TRBJ1-4; D gene ambiguous. V was clipped by 5 bases and J by 2 bases, with 18 bases between them. The length of the CDR3 is 17 residues. Germline values: CDR1 SGHTA, CDR2 FQGNSA. CDR3 sequence reads: CASSTPGQSSTNEKLFF. CDR3 coding DNA: TGTGCCAGCAGCACCCCAGGCCAGAGTTCGACTAATGAAAAACTGTTTTTT.

The table lists this clone with a few counts. This chain uses TRBV27 with TRBJ2-1; D possibly uses TRBD1 or TRBD2 (5 bases each). V lost 5 bases and J lost 6, with 11 bases in between. The CDR3 has 13 residues. Germline values: CDR1 MNHEY, CDR2 SMNVEV (reference sequence). Written as DNA, the CDR3 is TGTGCCAGCAGTCGATGGGACCTCAATGAGCAGTTCTTC. This encodes CASSRWDLNEQFF.

This clone turned up a few times. The J gene is TRBJ1-6, the V gene TRBV9; 7 positions match TRBD1. CDR1 SGDLS and CDR2 YYNGEE come from the germline V gene. Trimming took 0 bases from V and 9 from J; bases not matched to a gene: 9. The CDR3 extends over 16 amino acids. The chain's CDR3 is CASSVDPQGIGSPLHF. The CDR3 DNA follows: TGTGCCAGCAGCGTAGACCCACAGGGGATCGGTTCACCCCTCCACTTT.

The rearrangement links TRBV11-2 to TRBJ2-3; D is ambiguous. Germline CDR1 is SGHAT and CDR2 is FQNNGV. This CDR3 spans 15 amino acids. Between the trimmed V and J ends, which lost 5 bases and 0 bases, there was a span of 12 bases. Here the CDR3 reads CASSRGGISTDTQYF. The CDR3 DNA sequence: TGTGCCAGCAGCAGAGGTGGAATAAGCACAGATACGCAGTATTTT.

The chain joins TRBV5-6 to TRBJ1-2; no firm D call. Trimming took 4 bases from V and 8 from J, leaving 9 bases between them. This CDR3 spans 11 amino acids. Germline-derived CDR1 and CDR2 are SGHDT and YYEEEE. The CDR3 region has the DNA TGTGCCAGCAGCGGATCGGGCGGCTACACCTTC. It codes for CASSGSGGYTF.

This chain connects TRBV19 to TRBJ1-1; D not resolved. V lost 6 bases and J 4 bases, leaving 9 bases between the germline ends. CDR1 LNHDA and CDR2 SQIVND come from the germline V gene (reference sequence). The CDR3 is made up of 12 amino acids. CDR3 bases: TGTGCCAGTAGCGGATTTCCCACTGAAGCTTTCTTT. Translating it yields CASSGFPTEAFF.

This clone appeared a few times. This chain connects TRBV6-5 to TRBJ2-7, with 10 bases aligning to TRBD1. Unmatched junction bases numbered 6, after V lost 6 bases and J lost 4 bases. Germline V gene lookup returns CDR1 MNHEY and CDR2 SVGAGI. The CDR3 covers 14 residues. This CDR3 is CASSTTGGSYEQYF. The DNA of the CDR3 is TGTGCCAGCAGCACGACAGGGGGCTCATACGAGCAGTACTTC.

This clone was observed a few times. The chain links TRBV6-6 to TRBJ1-2, with 7 bases matching TRBD1. The CDR3 loop spans 14 amino acids. Trimming removed 11 bases from V and 2 bases from J; junction bases left unmatched: 11. In germline, CDR1 is MNHNY, CDR2 SVGAGI (reference sequence). This CDR3 is CAGRRQGVNYGYTF. The CDR3 coding sequence is TGTGCCGGCCGGCGACAGGGTGTAAACTATGGCTACACCTTC.

This sequence joins TRBV30 and TRBJ2-5; D gene unclear. The CDR3 totals 13 residues. From germline, CDR1 is GTSNPN and CDR2 SVGIG (reference sequence). Trimming stripped 4 bases from V and 1 base from J, with 10 bases between. The CDR3 loop is CAWIGSSQETQYF. In nucleotides, the CDR3 is TGTGCCTGGATCGGCTCAAGCCAAGAGACCCAGTACTTC.

In this sample, this clone turned up a few times. The rearrangement joins TRBV28 to TRBJ2-7; D possibly matches TRBD1 or TRBD2 (5 bases each). There are 12 residues in the CDR3. Per germline, CDR1 MDHEN and CDR2 SYDVKM. Trimming removed 7 bases at V and 6 bases at J, with 13 bases between. The CDR3 DNA sequence: TGTGCCAGCACCAAAGAGGGGTTCGAGCAGTACTTC. Translating it yields CASTKEGFEQYF.

This clone was counted a few times. The rearrangement links TRBV9 to TRBJ2-1, with 7 nucleotides matching TRBD1. This CDR3 region has 15 residues. Germline V CDR1 and CDR2: SGDLS, YYNGEE. Trimming took 6 bases from V and 3 from J; bases not matched to a gene: 9. Written as DNA, the CDR3 is TGTGCCAGCACCGGCGAGACAGGGTTCTACAATGAGCAGTTCTTC. Amino acids: CASTGETGFYNEQFF.

This clone has just a few counts. CDR3 loop: CASSYRLPDTQYF. In DNA, the CDR3 is TGTGCCAGCAGTTACCGCCTTCCAGATACGCAGTATTTT. The V call is TRBV6-5, the J call TRBJ2-3, with D hard to call. V gave up 2 bases and J gave up 4 bases, with 7 bases separating them. Germline CDR1 and CDR2: MNHEY and SVGAGI. This CDR3 has 13 amino acids.

The chain joins TRBV11-2 to TRBJ2-2, with unresolved D. From germline, CDR1 is SGHAT and CDR2 FQNNGV. Trimming pared 1 base from V and 6 bases from J, leaving 9 bases between. This CDR3 region has 14 residues. For the CDR3, the DNA is TGTGCCAGCAGCTTAGTACGGAAGGCCGGGGAGCTGTTTTTT. Translating gives CASSLVRKAGELFF.

The chain employs TRBV5-6 and TRBJ2-4; the match to TRBD2 covers 10 bases. CDR1 is SGHDT and CDR2 is YYEEEE in the germline V gene. V lost 4 bases, J lost 1 base, and 8 bases stayed unmatched. This CDR3 contains 17 residues. The CDR3 here is CASSLGIAGGAKNIQYF. DNA for the CDR3: TGTGCCAGCAGCCTTGGCATAGCGGGGGGCGCCAAAAACATTCAGTACTTC. The full variable domain, rest sourced from reference TRBV5-6 and TRBJ2-4, is DAGVTQSPTHLIKTRGQQVTLRCSPKSGHDTVSWYQQALGQGPQFIFQYYEEEERQRGNFPDRFSGHQFPNYSSELNVNALLLGDSALYLCASSLGIAGGAKNIQYFGAGTRLSVL.